Sequencing of this TCR beta chain was carried out in a study of post-analysis software for immune sequencing data (dated by TCRdb to 2015 to 2017). In the study overall: Disease courses on record covered relapsing-remitting, secondary progressive and progressive-relapsing multiple sclerosis, though some patients had no subtype annotation. A subset of samples was prepared in parallel using single-end sample barcoding, then pooled and co-amplified after Illumina adapter ligation. Patient repertoires were compared against roughly 12 previously published healthy control repertoires from donors aged about 6 to 27 years.

About this clonotype: Its antigen is unknown. No qualities accompany the bases; no much larger clone lies one base away.

Reading the germline V gene gives CDR1 SGHRS and CDR2 YFSETQ. V is pared back by 6 bases and J by 1 base, with 12 bases lying between the germline termini. The CDR3 numbers 14 residues from cysteine through phenylalanine. Of the read, only the CDR3 DNA is kept; its 42 bases are in frame from base 1. To demonstrate the VDJtools post-analysis software, TCR beta repertoires were profiled from the peripheral blood of 10 to 15 young patients with multiple sclerosis. Multiple sclerosis patients were children and adolescents aged about 6 to 15 years. Library preparation used PCR. The instrument was an Illumina HiSeq 2500. To reduce PCR and sequencing biases, unique molecular identifiers were incorporated into the TCR beta cDNA libraries. Some 500,000 cDNA molecules were obtained for every 1 to 10 million input T cells, so each molecule roughly corresponded to one T cell. The same protocol used for the earlier healthy control dataset was applied to prepare and sequence the patient libraries. Within a given batch, samples were prepared together, multiplexed and sequenced on the same HiSeq lane. For the original study's pipeline: MIGEC was used to process the raw barcoded reads, and molecular identifier groups with only a single read were discarded before consensus assembly and CDR3 extraction. VDJtools was used for post-analysis of the clonotype tables, with diversity normalized by down-sampling every dataset to the smallest sample size. To correct batch-related cross-sample contamination, repertoire overlap clustering matched CDR3 amino acid sequences but not nucleotide sequences. The public sequencing data were trimmed at Q25 with fastp and processed into clonotypes with MiXCR by TCRdb, which kept only in-frame beta chains. Each CDR3 protein gets just one entry, which takes the most common genes and DNA from the rows behind it. It is TCRdb's table, rather than the study itself, that gives the V and J calls and clone size. This sample has fewer than 900,000 distinct CDR3 sequences in its table, and 46% of those were observed once. The ten largest clones add up to just under 5% of the sample.

Broader findings and caveats from the paper: When samples were clustered directly using the F measure, samples prepared in the same batch co-clustered strongly, which prompted a batch-effect correction. The multiple sclerosis patient group was slightly younger than the control group. Compared with controls, multiple sclerosis patients had significantly lower normalized Chao1 diversity, a finding suggesting substantial peripheral T-cell clonal expansion. Significantly higher frequencies in patients than in controls were found for roughly 5 TRBV segments, including TRBV5-6, TRBV5-1 and TRBV20-1.

Input material: blood. This receptor chain uses TRBV5-1 and TRBJ2-3, with TRBD1 tentatively as D gene (5 bases match). The receptor comes from a girl between 5 and 17 years old with multiple sclerosis. The encoded CDR3 is CASNGQGGTDTQYF. The sequenced DNA: TGCGCCAGCAATGGCCAAGGGGGCACAGATACGCAGTATTTT.